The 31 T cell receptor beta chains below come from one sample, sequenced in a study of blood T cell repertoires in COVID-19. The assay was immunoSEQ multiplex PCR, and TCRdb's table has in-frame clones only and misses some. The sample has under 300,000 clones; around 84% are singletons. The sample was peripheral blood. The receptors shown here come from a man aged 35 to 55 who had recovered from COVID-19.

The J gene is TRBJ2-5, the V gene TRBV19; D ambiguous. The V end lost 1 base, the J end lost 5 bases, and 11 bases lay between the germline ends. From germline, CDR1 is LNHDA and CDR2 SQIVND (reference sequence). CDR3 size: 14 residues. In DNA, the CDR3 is TGTGCCAGTAGTATAGTCGGAGCGTTGGAGACCCAGTACTTC. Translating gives CASSIVGALETQYF.

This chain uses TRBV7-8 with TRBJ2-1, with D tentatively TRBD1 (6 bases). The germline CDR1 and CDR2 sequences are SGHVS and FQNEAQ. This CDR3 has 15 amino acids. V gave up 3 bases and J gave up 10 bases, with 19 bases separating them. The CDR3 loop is CASSFRAPPGEEQFF. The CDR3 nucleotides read TGTGCCAGCAGCTTTCGGGCCCCCCCAGGGGAGGAGCAGTTCTTC.

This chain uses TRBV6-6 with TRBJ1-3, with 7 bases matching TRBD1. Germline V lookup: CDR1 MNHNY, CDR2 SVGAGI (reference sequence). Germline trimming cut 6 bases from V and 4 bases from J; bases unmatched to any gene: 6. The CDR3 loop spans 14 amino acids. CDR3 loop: CASSYRGLGNTIYF. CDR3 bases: TGTGCCAGCAGCTACAGGGGCTTGGGAAACACCATATATTTT.

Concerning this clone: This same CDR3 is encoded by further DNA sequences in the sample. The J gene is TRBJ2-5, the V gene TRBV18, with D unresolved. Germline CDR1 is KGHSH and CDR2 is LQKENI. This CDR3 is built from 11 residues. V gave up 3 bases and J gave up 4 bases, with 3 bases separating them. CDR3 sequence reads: CASSPRETQYF. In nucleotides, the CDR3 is TGTGCCAGCTCACCCAGAGAGACCCAGTACTTC.

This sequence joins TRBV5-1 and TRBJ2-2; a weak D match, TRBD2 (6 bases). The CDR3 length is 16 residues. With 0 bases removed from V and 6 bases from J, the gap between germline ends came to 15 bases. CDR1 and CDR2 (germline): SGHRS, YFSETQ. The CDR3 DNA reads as TGCGCCAGCAGCTTGGACCCGGGCGGGATGTCCGGGGAGCTGTTTTTT. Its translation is CASSLDPGGMSGELFF. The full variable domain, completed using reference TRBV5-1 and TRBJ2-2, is KAGVTQTPRYLIKTRGQQVTLSCSPISGHRSVSWYQQTPGQGLQFLFEYFSETQRNKGNFPGRFSGRQFSNSRSEMNVSTLELGDSALYLCASSLDPGGMSGELFFGEGSRLTVL.

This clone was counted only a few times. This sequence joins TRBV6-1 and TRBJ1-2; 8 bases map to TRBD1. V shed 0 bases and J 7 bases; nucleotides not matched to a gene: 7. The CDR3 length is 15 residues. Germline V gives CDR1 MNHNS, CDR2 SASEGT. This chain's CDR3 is CASSEAPQGAIGYTF. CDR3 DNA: TGTGCCAGCAGTGAAGCCCCCCAGGGGGCGATTGGCTACACCTTC.

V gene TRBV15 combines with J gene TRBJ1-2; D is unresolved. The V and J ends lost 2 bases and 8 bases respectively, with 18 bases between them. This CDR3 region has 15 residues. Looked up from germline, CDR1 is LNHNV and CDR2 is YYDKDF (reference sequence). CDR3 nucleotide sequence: TGTGCCACCAGCAGACGAGACGACGGGTCGGGGGGCTACACCTTC. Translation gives CATSRRDDGSGGYTF.

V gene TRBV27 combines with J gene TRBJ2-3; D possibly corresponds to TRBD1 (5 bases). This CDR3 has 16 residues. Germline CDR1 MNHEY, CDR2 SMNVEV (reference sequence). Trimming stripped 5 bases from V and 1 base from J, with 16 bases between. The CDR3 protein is CASSPTGAEGTDTQYF. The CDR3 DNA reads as TGTGCCAGCAGTCCCACAGGTGCCGAGGGCACAGATACGCAGTATTTT.

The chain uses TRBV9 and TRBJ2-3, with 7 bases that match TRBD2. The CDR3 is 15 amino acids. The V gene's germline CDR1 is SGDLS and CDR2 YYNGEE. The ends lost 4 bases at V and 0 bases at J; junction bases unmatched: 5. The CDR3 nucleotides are TGTGCCAGCAGCTCCCAAGCGGGAAGCACAGATACGCAGTATTTT. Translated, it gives CASSSQAGSTDTQYF.

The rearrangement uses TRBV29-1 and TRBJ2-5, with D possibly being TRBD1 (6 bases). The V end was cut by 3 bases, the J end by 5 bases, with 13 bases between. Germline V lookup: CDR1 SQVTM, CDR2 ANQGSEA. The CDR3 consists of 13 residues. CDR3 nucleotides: TGCAGCGTTGACAGCAGGGGTCAGGAGACCCAGTACTTC. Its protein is CSVDSRGQETQYF.

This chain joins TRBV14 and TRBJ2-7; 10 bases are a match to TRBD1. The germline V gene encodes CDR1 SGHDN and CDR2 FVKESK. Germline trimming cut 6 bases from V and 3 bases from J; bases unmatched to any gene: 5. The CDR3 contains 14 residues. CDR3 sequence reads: CASSPGTGDYEQYF. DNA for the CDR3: TGTGCCAGCAGTCCCGGGACAGGGGACTACGAGCAGTACTTC.

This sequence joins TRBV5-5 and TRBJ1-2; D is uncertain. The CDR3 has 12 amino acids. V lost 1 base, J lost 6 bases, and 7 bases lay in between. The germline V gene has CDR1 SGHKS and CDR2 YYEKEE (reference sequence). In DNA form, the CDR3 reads TGTGCCAGCAGCTTGACCCGGGATGGCTACACCTTC. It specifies CASSLTRDGYTF.

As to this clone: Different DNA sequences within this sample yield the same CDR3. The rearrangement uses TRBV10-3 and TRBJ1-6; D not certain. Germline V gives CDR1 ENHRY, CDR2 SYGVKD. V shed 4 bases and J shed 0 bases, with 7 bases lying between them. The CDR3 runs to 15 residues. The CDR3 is CAISGQSSYNSPLHF. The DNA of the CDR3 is TGTGCCATCAGTGGGCAAAGCTCCTATAATTCACCCCTCCACTTT.

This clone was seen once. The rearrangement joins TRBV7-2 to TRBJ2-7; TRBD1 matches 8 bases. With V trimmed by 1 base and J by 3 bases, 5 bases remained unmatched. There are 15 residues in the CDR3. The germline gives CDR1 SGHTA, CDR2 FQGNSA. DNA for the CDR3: TGTGCCAGCAGCTTAGGATCAACAGGGGGCTACGAGCAGTACTTC. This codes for CASSLGSTGGYEQYF.

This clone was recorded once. CDR3 nucleotide sequence: TGCAGCGCGCAGGGTGTCTCTGCAGATACGCAGTATTTT. It encodes CSAQGVSADTQYF. The rearrangement links TRBV29-1 to TRBJ2-3; D is perhaps TRBD1 (5 bases). The CDR3 has 13 amino acids. CDR1 is SQVTM and CDR2 is ANQGSEA in the germline V gene. The V and J ends lost 7 bases and 4 bases respectively, with 15 bases between them.

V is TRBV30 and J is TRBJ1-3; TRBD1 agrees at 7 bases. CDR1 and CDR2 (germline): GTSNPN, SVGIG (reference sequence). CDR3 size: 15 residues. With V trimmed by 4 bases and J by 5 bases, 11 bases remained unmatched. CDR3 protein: CAWMTPRGHRNTIYF. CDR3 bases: TGTGCCTGGATGACACCAAGGGGGCATAGAAACACCATATATTTT. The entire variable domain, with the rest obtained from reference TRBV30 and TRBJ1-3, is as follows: SQTIHQWPATLVQPVGSPLSLECTVEGTSNPNLYWYRQAAGRGLQLLFYSVGIGQISSEVPQNLSASRPQDRQFILSSKKLLLSDSGFYLCAWMTPRGHRNTIYFGEGSWLTVV.

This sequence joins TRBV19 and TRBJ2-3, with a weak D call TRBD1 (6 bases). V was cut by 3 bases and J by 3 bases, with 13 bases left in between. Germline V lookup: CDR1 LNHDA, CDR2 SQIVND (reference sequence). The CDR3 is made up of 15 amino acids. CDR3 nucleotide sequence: TGTGCCAGTAGTATCGTCATCAGGGGTACAGATACGCAGTATTTT. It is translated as CASSIVIRGTDTQYF.

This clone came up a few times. The CDR3 reads CASSSRSNPYNEQFF. The CDR3 nucleotides read TGTGCCAGCAGTAGTCGGTCAAACCCCTACAATGAGCAGTTCTTC. The chain combines TRBV9 with TRBJ2-1; no clear D gene. The V and J ends lost 5 bases and 2 bases respectively, with 14 bases between them. Germline loops: CDR1 SGDLS, CDR2 YYNGEE. The CDR3 has 15 amino acids.

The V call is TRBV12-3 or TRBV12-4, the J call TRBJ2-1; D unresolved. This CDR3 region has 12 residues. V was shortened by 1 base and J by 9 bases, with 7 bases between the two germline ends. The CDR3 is CASSLVAVEQFF. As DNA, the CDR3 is TGTGCCAGCAGTTTAGTGGCAGTTGAGCAGTTCTTC.

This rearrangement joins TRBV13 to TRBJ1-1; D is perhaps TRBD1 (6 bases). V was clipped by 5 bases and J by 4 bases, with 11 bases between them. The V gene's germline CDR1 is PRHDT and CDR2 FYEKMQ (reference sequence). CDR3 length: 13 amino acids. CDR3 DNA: TGTGCCAGCAGCCCAGGGGCCGGCACTGAAGCTTTCTTT. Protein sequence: CASSPGAGTEAFF.

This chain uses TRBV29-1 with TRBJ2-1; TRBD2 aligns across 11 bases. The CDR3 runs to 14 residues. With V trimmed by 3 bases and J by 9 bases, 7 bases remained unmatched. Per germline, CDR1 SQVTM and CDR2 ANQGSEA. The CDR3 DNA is TGCAGCGTTGATAGCGGGAGGGGGGTTAGTGAGCAGTTCTTC. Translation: CSVDSGRGVSEQFF.

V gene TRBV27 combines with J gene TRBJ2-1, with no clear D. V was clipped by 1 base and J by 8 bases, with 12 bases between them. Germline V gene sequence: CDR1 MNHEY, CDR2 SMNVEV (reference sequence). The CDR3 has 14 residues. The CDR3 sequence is CASSLLAKFHEQFF. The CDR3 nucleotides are TGTGCCAGCAGTTTATTAGCCAAGTTCCATGAGCAGTTCTTC.

CDR3 coding DNA: TGCAGCGGCATGACAGGGGGCGATGGCTACACCTTC. Translated, it gives CSGMTGGDGYTF. The rearrangement joins TRBV29-1 to TRBJ1-2; 10 bases match TRBD1. Per germline, CDR1 SQVTM and CDR2 ANQGSEA. V shed 7 bases and J 6 bases; nucleotides not matched to a gene: 5. The CDR3 is 12 residues long.

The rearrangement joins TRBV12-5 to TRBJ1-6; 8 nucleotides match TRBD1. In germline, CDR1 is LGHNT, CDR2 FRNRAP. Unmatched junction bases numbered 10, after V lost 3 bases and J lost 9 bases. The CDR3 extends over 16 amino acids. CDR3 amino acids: CASGFGDRGFTSPLHF. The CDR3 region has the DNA TGTGCTAGTGGTTTCGGAGACAGGGGCTTTACTTCACCCCTCCACTTT. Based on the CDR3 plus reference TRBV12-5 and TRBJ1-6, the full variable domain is DARVTQTPRHKVTEMGQEVTMRCQPILGHNTVFWYRQTMMQGLELLAYFRNRAPLDDSGMPKDRFSAEMPDATLATLKIQPSEPRDSAVYFCASGFGDRGFTSPLHFGNGTRLTVT.

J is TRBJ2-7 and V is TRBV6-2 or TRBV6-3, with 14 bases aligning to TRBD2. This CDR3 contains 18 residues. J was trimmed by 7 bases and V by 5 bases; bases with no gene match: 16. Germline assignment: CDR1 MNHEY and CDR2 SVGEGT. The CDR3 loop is CASSARLGTSGGVGEQYF. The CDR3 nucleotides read TGTGCCAGCAGTGCCCGCCTCGGGACTAGCGGGGGAGTCGGTGAGCAGTACTTC.

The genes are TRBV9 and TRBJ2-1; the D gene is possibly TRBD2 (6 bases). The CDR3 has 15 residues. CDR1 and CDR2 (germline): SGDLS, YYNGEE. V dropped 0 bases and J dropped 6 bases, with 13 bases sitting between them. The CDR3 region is CASSVDGGRSNEQFF. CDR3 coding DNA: TGTGCCAGCAGCGTAGACGGAGGGCGTAGCAATGAGCAGTTCTTC.

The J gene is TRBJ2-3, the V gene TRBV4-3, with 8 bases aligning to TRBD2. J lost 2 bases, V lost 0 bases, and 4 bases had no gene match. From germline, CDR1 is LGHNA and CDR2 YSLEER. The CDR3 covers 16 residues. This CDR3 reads CASSQDLLAVTDTQYF. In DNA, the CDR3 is TGCGCCAGCAGCCAAGATTTACTAGCGGTCACAGATACGCAGTATTTT.

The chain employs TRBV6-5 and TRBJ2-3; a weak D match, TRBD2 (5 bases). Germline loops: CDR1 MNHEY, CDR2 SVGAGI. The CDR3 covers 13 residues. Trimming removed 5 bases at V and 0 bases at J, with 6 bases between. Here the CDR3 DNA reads TGTGCCAGCAGTCGGACTAGCACAGATACGCAGTATTTT. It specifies CASSRTSTDTQYF.

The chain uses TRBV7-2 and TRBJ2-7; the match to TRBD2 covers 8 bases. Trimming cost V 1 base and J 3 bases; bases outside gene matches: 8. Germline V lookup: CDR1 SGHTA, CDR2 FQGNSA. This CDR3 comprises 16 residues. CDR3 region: CASSLDFTSGIYEQYF. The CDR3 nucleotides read TGTGCCAGCAGCTTAGATTTTACTAGCGGTATCTACGAGCAGTACTTC.

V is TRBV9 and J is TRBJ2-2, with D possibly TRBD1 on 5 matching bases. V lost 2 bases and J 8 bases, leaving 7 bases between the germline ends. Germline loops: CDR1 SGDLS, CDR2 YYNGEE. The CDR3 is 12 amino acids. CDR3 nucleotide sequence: TGTGCCAGCAGCGTCAGGGCGGGGGAGCTGTTTTTT. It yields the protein CASSVRAGELFF.

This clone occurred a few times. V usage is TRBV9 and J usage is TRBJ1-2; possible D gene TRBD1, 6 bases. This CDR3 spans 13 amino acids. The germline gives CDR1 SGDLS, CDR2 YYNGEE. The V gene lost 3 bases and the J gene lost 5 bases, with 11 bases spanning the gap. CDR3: CASSAGVRYGYTF. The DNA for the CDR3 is TGTGCCAGCAGCGCAGGGGTTCGGTATGGCTACACCTTC.